The entry below describes one TCR beta chain. This sample was included in a study of blood T cell repertoires in COVID-19. Libraries were prepared by immunoSEQ multiplex PCR; TCRdb keeps only in-frame clonotypes and omits some of them. Of tens of thousands of clones listed, around 90% are singletons. CDR3 length: 15 amino acids. Germline V gene data show CDR1 as SGHRS and CDR2 as YFSETQ. The V and J ends lost 0 bases and 5 bases respectively, with 14 bases between them. The chain recombines TRBV5-1 with TRBJ2-5; possibly TRBD1 for D (6 bases). The TCR sequence derives from a human donor in a cohort sampled during active COVID-19. Sequenced input: peripheral blood. The CDR3 DNA reads as TGCGCCAGCAGCTTGGTAGGGACACAAAAGGAGACCCAGTACTTC. The encoded protein is CASSLVGTQKETQYF.